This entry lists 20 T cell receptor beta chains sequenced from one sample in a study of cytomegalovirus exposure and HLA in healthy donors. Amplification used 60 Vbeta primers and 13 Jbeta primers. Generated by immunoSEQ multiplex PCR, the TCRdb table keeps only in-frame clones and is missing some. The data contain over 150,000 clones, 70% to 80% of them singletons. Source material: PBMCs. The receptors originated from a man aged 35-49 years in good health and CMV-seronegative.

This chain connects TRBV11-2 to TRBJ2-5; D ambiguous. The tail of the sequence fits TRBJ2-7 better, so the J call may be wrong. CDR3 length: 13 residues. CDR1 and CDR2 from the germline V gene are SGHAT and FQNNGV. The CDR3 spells CASSISGAYEQYF. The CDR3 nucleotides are TGTGCCAGCAGCATTAGTGGGGCCTACGAGCAGTACTTC.

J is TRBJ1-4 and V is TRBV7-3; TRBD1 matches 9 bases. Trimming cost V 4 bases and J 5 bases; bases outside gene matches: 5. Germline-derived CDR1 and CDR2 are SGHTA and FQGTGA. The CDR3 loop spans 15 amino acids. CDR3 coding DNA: TGTGCCAGCAGCTCAACAGGGGGCTCAAATGAAAAACTGTTTTTT. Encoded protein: CASSSTGGSNEKLFF.

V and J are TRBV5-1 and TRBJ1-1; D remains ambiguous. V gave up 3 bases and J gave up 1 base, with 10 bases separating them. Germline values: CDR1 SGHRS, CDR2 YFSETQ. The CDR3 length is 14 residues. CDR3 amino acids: CASSSPLGNTEAFF. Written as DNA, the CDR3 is TGCGCCAGCAGCTCTCCCCTAGGGAACACTGAAGCTTTCTTT.

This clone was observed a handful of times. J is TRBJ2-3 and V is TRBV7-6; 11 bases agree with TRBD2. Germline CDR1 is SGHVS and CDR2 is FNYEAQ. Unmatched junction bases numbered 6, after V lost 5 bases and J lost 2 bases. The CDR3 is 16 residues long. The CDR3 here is CASSALAGVSTDTQYF. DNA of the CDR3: TGTGCCAGCAGCGCACTAGCGGGGGTTTCCACAGATACGCAGTATTTT.

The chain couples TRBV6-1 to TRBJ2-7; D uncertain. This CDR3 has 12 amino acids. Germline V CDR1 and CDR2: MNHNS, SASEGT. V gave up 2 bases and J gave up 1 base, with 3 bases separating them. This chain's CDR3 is CASSEQSYEQYF. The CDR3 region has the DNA TGTGCCAGCAGTGAACAGTCCTACGAGCAGTACTTC.

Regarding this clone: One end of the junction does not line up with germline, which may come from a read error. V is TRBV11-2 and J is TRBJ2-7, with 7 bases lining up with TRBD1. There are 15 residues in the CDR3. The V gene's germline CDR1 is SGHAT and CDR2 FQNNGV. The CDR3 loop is CASSTAGTALYQQYF. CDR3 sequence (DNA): TGTGCCAGCAGCACCGCCGGGACAGCCCTCTACCAGCAGTACTTC.

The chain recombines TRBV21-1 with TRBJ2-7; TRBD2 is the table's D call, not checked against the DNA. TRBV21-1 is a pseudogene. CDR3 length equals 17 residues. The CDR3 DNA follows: TGTGCCAGCAGCCTGGGATCTCCCTTAGCGGGCTCCTACGAGCAGTACTTC. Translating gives CASSLGSPLAGSYEQYF.

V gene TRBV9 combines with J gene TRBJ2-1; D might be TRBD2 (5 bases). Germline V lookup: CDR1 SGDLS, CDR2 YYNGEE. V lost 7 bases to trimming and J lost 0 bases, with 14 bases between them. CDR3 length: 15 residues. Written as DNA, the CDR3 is TGTGCCAGCGGGAATATGGGGAGCTCCTACAATGAGCAGTTCTTC. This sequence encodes CASGNMGSSYNEQFF.

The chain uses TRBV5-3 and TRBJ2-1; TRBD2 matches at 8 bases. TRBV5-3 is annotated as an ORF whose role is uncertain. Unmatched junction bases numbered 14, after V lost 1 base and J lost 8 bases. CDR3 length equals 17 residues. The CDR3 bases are TGTGCCAGAAGCTTGCCACCGAGCGGGGGAGGGTATGATGAGCAGTTCTTC. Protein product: CARSLPPSGGGYDEQFF.

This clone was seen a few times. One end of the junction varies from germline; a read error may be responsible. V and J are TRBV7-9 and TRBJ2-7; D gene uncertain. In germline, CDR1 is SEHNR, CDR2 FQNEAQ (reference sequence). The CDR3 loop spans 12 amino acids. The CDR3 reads CSSSLIQYEQYF. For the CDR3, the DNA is TGTTCCAGCAGCTTGATCCAGTACGAGCAGTACTTC.

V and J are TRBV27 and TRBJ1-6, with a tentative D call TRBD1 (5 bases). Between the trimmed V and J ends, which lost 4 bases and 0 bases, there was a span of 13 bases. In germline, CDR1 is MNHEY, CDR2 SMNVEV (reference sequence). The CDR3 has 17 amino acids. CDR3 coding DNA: TGTGCCAGCAGTTATCAGGGCCTGAGCTCCTATAATTCACCCCTCCACTTT. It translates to CASSYQGLSSYNSPLHF.

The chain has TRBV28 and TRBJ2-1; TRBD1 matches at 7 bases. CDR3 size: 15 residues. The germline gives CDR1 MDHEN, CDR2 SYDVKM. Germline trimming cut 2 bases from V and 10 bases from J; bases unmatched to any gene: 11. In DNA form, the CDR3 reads TGTGCCAGCAGTTTACGGCCGACAGGGAATGGCGAGCAGTTCTTC. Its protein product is CASSLRPTGNGEQFF.

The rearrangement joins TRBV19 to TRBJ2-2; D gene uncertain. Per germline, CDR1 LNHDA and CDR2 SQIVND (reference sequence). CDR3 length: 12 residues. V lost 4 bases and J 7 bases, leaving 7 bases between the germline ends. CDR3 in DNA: TGTGCCAGTAGTAACAGATTCGGGGAGCTGTTTTTT. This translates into CASSNRFGELFF.

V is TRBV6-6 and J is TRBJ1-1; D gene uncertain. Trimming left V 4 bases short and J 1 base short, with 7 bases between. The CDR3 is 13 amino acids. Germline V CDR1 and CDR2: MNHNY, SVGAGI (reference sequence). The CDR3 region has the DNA TGTGCCAGCAGTTCTCACGGGAACACTGAAGCTTTCTTT. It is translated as CASSSHGNTEAFF.

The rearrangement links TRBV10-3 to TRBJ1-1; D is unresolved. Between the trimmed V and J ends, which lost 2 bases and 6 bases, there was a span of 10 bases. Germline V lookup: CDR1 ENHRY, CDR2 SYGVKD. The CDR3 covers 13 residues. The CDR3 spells CAISEHGGAEAFF. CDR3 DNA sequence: TGTGCCATCAGTGAGCATGGAGGAGCTGAAGCTTTCTTT.

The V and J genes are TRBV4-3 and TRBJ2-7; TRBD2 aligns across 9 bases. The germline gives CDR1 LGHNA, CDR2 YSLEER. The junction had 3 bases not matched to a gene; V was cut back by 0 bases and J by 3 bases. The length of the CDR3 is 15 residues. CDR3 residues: CASSQETSGLYEQYF. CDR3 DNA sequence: TGCGCCAGCAGCCAAGAGACTAGCGGCCTCTACGAGCAGTACTTC.

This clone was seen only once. CDR3 DNA: TGTGCCAGCAGTTACAGGGGAGTGTCAAGTGGAAACACCATATATTTT. Protein sequence: CASSYRGVSSGNTIYF. The gene calls are TRBV25-1 and TRBJ1-3, with 7 bases fitting TRBD1. The V and J ends lost 5 bases and 3 bases, in that order; junction bases with no gene match: 10. This CDR3 has 16 amino acids. From germline, CDR1 is MGHDK and CDR2 SYGVNS.

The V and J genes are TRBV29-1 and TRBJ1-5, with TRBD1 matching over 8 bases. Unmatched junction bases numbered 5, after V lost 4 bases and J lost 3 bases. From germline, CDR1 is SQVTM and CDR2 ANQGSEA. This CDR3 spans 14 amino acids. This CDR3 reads CSVAGTGDNQPQHF. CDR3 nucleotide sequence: TGCAGCGTTGCTGGGACAGGTGACAATCAGCCCCAGCATTTT.

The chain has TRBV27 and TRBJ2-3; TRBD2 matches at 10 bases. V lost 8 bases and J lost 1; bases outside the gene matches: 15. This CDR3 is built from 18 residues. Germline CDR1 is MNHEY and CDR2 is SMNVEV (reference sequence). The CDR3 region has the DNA TGTGCCAGCCCGACAGGACACCAGCTAGCGGGAGGCACAGATACGCAGTATTTT. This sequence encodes CASPTGHQLAGGTDTQYF.

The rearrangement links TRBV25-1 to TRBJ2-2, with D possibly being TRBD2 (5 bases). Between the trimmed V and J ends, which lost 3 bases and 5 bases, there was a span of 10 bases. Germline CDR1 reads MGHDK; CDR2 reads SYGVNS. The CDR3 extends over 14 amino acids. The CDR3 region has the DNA TGTGCCAGCAGTGACTCTGGAGGTACCGGGGAGCTGTTTTTT. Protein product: CASSDSGGTGELFF.